This T cell receptor (beta chain) came from a study of OX40 agonist ivuxolimab in advanced cancers. Study at large: Patients were infused with ivuxolimab every 2 weeks at 0.01 to 10 mg/kg.

The CDR3 is 11 amino acids. CDR1 DFQATT and CDR2 SNEGSKA come from the germline V gene (reference sequence). Trimming took off 5 bases at V and 3 bases at J, with 7 bases between the two ends. TCRdb's table, derived via immunoSEQ multiplex PCR, lists solely in-frame clones and lacks some. The sample lists 40,000 to 50,000 clones, 88% occurring once. This chain joins TRBV20-1 and TRBJ2-5; unclear D gene. The TCR originated in an adult with an advanced solid tumor such as melanoma, head and neck, liver or kidney cancer. The source was CD4+ or CD8+ T cells sorted from blood, collected in a trial of the OX40 agonist ivuxolimab. The CDR3 region is CSAYIKETQYF. CDR3 coding DNA: TGCAGTGCTTATATCAAAGAGACCCAGTACTTC.